This T cell receptor beta chain was sequenced for a study of glioma-infiltrating T cells. Overall study results and limits: Gliomas, especially low-grade, showed above-expected tissue-blood divergence; non-neoplastic patients showed below.

TCR alpha and beta CDR3 regions were amplified from RNA using iRepertoire nested multiplex PCR. Tissue mRNA or PBMC total RNA, roughly 85-450 ng, went into one-step reverse transcription and amplification. Via MiXCR, TCRdb re-called the multiplex PCR reads, giving one row per CDR3 protein. Among over 100,000 distinct CDR3 sequences listed, less than 30% were seen once. CDR3 size: 14 residues. With 10 bases clipped from V and 2 bases from J, the junction kept 8 bases outside the gene matches. CDR1 MDHEN and CDR2 SYDVKM come from the germline V gene. This clonotype was recorded at least ten times. The antigen is unknown.

This sequence originates from a human donor with low-grade glioma or glioblastoma, undergoing nonglioma brain surgery, or in good health (not recorded which). Input material: glioma tissue, nonneoplastic brain tissue, or PBMCs (not recorded which). The V call is TRBV28, the J call TRBJ2-3; TRBD1 agrees at 8 bases. The CDR3 DNA reads TGTGCCACCAAGGACAGGGTGTTCACAGATACGCAGTATTTT. This translates into CATKDRVFTDTQYF.